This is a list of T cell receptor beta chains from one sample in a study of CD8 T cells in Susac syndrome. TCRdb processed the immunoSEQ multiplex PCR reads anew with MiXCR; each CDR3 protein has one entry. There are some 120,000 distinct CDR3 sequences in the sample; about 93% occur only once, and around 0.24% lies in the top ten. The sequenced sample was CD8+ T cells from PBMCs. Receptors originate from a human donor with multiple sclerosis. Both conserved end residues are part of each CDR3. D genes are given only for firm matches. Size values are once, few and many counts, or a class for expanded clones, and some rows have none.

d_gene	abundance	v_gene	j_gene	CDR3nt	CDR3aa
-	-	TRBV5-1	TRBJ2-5	TGCGCCAGCAGACGCACGAGGGGCCAAGAGACCCAGTACTTC	CASRRTRGQETQYF
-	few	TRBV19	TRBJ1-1	TGTGCCAGCAGGAACACTGAAGCTTTCTTT	CASRNTEAFF
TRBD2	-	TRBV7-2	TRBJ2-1	TGTGCCAGCAGCTTATGGGCTAGCGCCACGGGGGGGCAGTTCTTC	CASSLWASATGGQFF
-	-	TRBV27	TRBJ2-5	TGTGCCAGCAGCCGGGACGGCGGGGAGACCCAGTACTTC	CASSRDGGETQYF
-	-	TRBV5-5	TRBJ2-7	TGTGCCAGCAGCTTGAGACAGTACGAGCAGTACTTC	CASSLRQYEQYF
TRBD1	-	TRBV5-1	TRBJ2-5	TGCGCCAGCAGCCGTCAAGACAGGGGTGGAAAAGAGACCCAGTACTTC	CASSRQDRGGKETQYF
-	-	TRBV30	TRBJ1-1	TGTGCCTGGAGTGTTGACACCCTTGGGAACACTGAAGCTTTCTTT	CAWSVDTLGNTEAFF
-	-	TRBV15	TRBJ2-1	TGTGCCACCAGCAGAGGCGGAGCGGGCGGGGAGCAGTTCTTC	CATSRGGAGGEQFF
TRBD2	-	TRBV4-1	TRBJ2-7	TGCGCCAGCAGCCGACCCATAGCGGGATTCTCCCACGAGCAGTACTTC	CASSRPIAGFSHEQYF
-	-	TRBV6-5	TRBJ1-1	TGTGCCAGCAGTTACTCGCCCCAGGGGACTGAAGCTTTCTTT	CASSYSPQGTEAFF
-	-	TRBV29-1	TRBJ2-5	TGCAGCGCCTCCACAGTCCAAGAGACCCAGTACTTC	CSASTVQETQYF
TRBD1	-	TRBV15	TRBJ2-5	TGTGCCACCAGCAGAGTTCGACAGGGTCCCGAGACCCAGTACTTC	CATSRVRQGPETQYF
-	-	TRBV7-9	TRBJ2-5	TGTGCCAGCAACCCAGTGGGGCTGGGGACCCAGTACTTC	CASNPVGLGTQYF
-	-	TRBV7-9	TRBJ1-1	TGTGCCAGCAGCTTAGGGTATATGGGGCACACTGAAGCTTTCTTT	CASSLGYMGHTEAFF
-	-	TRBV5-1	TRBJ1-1	TGCGCCAGCAGCTTGGTCTCCGGGGTGAACACTGAAGCTTTCTTT	CASSLVSGVNTEAFF
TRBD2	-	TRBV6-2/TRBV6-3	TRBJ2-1	TGTGCCAGCAGTTACTCGGCCGGGAGGGAGCAGTTCTTC	CASSYSAGREQFF
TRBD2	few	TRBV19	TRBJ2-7	TGTGCCAGTAGTGTAGCGGGAGGTTACGAGCAGTACTTC	CASSVAGGYEQYF
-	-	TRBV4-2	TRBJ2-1	TGTGCCAGCAGCCAAGATTTAAGTGGTGAGCAGTTCTTC	CASSQDLSGEQFF
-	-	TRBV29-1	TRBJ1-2	TGCAGCGTTTTAGAGGGCCATGGCTACACCTTC	CSVLEGHGYTF
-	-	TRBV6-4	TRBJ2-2	TGTGCCAGCAGTGTCGACGGCGTCACCGGGGAGCTGTTTTTT	CASSVDGVTGELFF
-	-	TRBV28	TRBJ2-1	TGTGCCAGCAGCCCTACGGGTGAGCAGTTCTTC	CASSPTGEQFF
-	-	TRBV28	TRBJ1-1	TGTGCCAGCAGTTTTTTGAGGGCTTGGGGCACTGAAGCTTTCTTT	CASSFLRAWGTEAFF
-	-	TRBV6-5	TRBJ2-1	TGTGCCAGCGGCGCTCAGGGTATCTACAATGAGCAGTTCTTC	CASGAQGIYNEQFF
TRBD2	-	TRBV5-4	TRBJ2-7	TGTGCCAGCAGCTTGCCGACTAGCGGGAGGGACGAGCAGTACTTC	CASSLPTSGRDEQYF
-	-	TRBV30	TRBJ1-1	TGTGCCTGGAGGGTGGCAGGGTGGACTGAAGCTTTCTTT	CAWRVAGWTEAFF
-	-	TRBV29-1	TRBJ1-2	TGCAGCGTGGGGGGACTCACTCACTATGGCTACACCTTC	CSVGGLTHYGYTF
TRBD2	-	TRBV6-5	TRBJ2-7	TGTGCCAGCAGTTACACCCCTGGGGCGACTAGCGGGAGGCTATACGAGCAGTACTTC	CASSYTPGATSGRLYEQYF
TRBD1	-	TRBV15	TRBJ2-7	TGTGCCACCGGCCTGACAGGGTCTTCGGGCGAGCAGTACTTC	CATGLTGSSGEQYF
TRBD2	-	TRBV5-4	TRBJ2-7	TGTGCCAGCACCCCGGCGGGGGATAAAGCCTACGAGCAGTACTTC	CASTPAGDKAYEQYF
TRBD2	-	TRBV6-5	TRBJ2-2	TGTGCCAGCAGTTACTCGGTAGCGGGAGGGCCGGGCGGGGAGCTGTTTTTT	CASSYSVAGGPGGELFF
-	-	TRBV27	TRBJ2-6	TGTGCCAGCAGTTTTGGGGTATCTGGGGCCAACGTCCTGACTTTC	CASSFGVSGANVLTF
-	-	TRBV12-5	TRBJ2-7	TGTGCTAGTTGTATAGGTAGTTCCTACGAGCAGTACTTC	CASCIGSSYEQYF
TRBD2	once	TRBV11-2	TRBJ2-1	TGTGCCAGCAGCCGAGGAGGCGGGAGGGGTTATGAGCAGTTCTTC	CASSRGGGRGYEQFF
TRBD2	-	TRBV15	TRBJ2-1	TGTGCCACCAGCAGAGTACTAGCGGGTCTCAATGAGCAGTTCTTC	CATSRVLAGLNEQFF
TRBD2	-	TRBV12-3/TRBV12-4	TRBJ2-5	TGTGCCAGCAGTTTCGGACTAGCGGGAGGGGAGGAGACCCAGTACTTC	CASSFGLAGGEETQYF
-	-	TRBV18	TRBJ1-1	TGTGCCAGCTCACCACCGCAGGCGAACACTGAAGCTTTCTTT	CASSPPQANTEAFF
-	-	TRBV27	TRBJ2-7	TGTGCCAGCGCAAACCAGATAGGCTCCTACGAGCAGTACTTC	CASANQIGSYEQYF
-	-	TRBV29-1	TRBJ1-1	TGCAGCGTTGAGACCGGGAGTATCACTGAAGCTTTCTTT	CSVETGSITEAFF
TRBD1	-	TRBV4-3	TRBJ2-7	TGCGCCAGCAGCCGTGACAGGGAAGCGATTTACGAGCAGTACTTC	CASSRDREAIYEQYF
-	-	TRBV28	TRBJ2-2	TGTGCCAGCAGCTACCACCCTTCCGGGGAGCTGTTTTTT	CASSYHPSGELFF
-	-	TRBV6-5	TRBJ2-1	TGTGCCAGCAGTCCTGGACAGTACAATGAGCAGTTCTTC	CASSPGQYNEQFF
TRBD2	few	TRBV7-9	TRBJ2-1	TGTGCCAGCAGCCAGAGCGGGAGCTCCTACAATGAGCAGTTCTTC	CASSQSGSSYNEQFF
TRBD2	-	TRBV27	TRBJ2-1	TGTGCCAGCATCTCTACTAGCGGCCCCTCCTACAATGAGCAGTTCTTC	CASISTSGPSYNEQFF
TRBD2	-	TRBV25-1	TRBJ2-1	TGTGCCAGCACTAGCGGGACGGGAAATGAGCAGTTCTTC	CASTSGTGNEQFF
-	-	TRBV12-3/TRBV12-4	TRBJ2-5	TGTGCCAGCAGTTTGTCAACAGAGTACCAAGAGACCCAGTACTTC	CASSLSTEYQETQYF
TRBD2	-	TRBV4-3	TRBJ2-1	TGCGCCAGCAGCCAAGGGATTAGCGGGAACAATGAGCAGTTCTTC	CASSQGISGNNEQFF
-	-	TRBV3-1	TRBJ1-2	TGTGCCAGCAGATCCACCGGGGGGGTGAGTGGCTACACCTTC	CASRSTGGVSGYTF
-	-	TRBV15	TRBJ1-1	TGTGCCACCAGCAGAGATCAAGGGGCGGATGAAGCTTTCTTT	CATSRDQGADEAFF
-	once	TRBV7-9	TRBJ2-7	TGTGCCAGCAGCTTACCGCTCAGCAGCCTCTACGAGCAGTACTTC	CASSLPLSSLYEQYF
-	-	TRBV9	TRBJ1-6	TGTGCCAGCAGCGTAGATCTGGAGGACTCCTATAATTCACCCCTCCACTTT	CASSVDLEDSYNSPLHF
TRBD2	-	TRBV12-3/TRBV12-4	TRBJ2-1	TGTGCCAGCAGTCCCACTAGCGGGAGCTCCTACAATGAGCAGTTCTTC	CASSPTSGSSYNEQFF
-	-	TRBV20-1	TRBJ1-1	TGCAGTGCTAGAGATGGATCGAGGACTGAAGCTTTCTTT	CSARDGSRTEAFF
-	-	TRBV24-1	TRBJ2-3	TGTGCCACCAGTGGGTCGGGGGTAAGGACAGATACGCAGTATTTT	CATSGSGVRTDTQYF
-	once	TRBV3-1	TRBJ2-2	TGTGCCAGCAGCCCCATGAACACCGGGGAGCTGTTTTTT	CASSPMNTGELFF
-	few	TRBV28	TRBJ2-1	TGTGCCAGCAGTCTTTACTCCTATGAGCAGTTCTTC	CASSLYSYEQFF
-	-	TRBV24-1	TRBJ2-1	TGTGCCACCAGTGATTTAACAGATGAGCAGTTCTTC	CATSDLTDEQFF
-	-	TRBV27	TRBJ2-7	TGTGCCAGCAGCGTCAGCCGTACCTACGAGCAGTACTTC	CASSVSRTYEQYF
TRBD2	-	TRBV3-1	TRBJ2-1	TGTGCCAGCAGGACTAGCACTACGGGAGCTAGTATTAATGAGCAGTTCTTC	CASRTSTTGASINEQFF
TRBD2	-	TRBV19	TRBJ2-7	TGTGCCAGTAGTATCAGAGCGGGGTACTACGAGCAGTACTTC	CASSIRAGYYEQYF